The 18 T cell receptor beta chains below were found in one sample sequenced in a study of blood T cell repertoires in COVID-19 (dated by TCRdb to 2018 to 2021). Library creation used the immunoSEQ multiplex PCR assay. Drawn from immuneACCESS, this table holds only the in-frame rearrangements with V and J called that TCRdb kept. Clones are partly lost; checked studies trace under half to an unresolved V gene and leave the rest unexplained. The sample table records roughly 700,000 clones; 80% to 90% of these occur just once. Clones ranked in the top ten supply roughly 0.25% of the sample. The sequencing sample was made of peripheral blood. These receptors were collected from a woman aged 18-35 years with acute or convalescent COVID-19.

This clone has just one count. The chain combines TRBV7-3 with TRBJ1-4; D is possibly TRBD1 (5 bases). The CDR3 contains 16 residues. V was trimmed by 2 bases and J by 4 bases, leaving 14 bases between them. Germline V lookup: CDR1 SGHTA, CDR2 FQGTGA. In DNA form, the CDR3 reads TGTGCCAGCAGCTTAGCCGGGAGGGGAAATAATGAAAAACTGTTTTTT. Protein sequence: CASSLAGRGNNEKLFF.

V gene TRBV6-5 combines with J gene TRBJ1-5, with D possibly TRBD1 on 6 matching bases. Trimming left V 0 bases short and J 5 bases short, with 14 bases between. The germline CDR1 and CDR2 sequences are MNHEY and SVGAGI. CDR3 length equals 16 residues. The CDR3 loop reads CASSYSRGGAHQPQHF. The DNA of the CDR3 is TGTGCCAGCAGTTACTCGCGAGGGGGGGCGCATCAGCCCCAGCATTTT.

V gene TRBV6-6 combines with J gene TRBJ1-2; D gene unclear. Trimming removed 7 bases at V and 3 bases at J, with 12 bases between. Germline-derived CDR1 and CDR2 are MNHNY and SVGAGI (reference sequence). This CDR3 is built from 13 residues. CDR3 sequence (DNA): TGTGCCAGCAATAAGAGATCGGACTATGGCTACACCTTC. It translates to CASNKRSDYGYTF.

The chain couples TRBV2 to TRBJ1-2; 7 bases align to TRBD1. Germline CDR1 reads SNHLY; CDR2 reads FYNNEI. With 6 bases clipped from V and 2 bases from J, the junction kept 6 bases outside the gene matches. This CDR3 spans 14 amino acids. As DNA, the CDR3 is TGTGCCAGCAGGCCGGACAGGACGAACTATGGCTACACCTTC. This codes for CASRPDRTNYGYTF.

V gene TRBV30 combines with J gene TRBJ1-2; 8 nucleotides align to TRBD1. Germline values: CDR1 GTSNPN, CDR2 SVGIG (reference sequence). CDR3 length: 12 residues. V shed 8 bases and J 3 bases; nucleotides not matched to a gene: 5. Here the CDR3 DNA reads TGTGCCATACAGGGGGAGGACTATGGCTACACCTTC. It specifies CAIQGEDYGYTF.

This clone was recorded only once. The chain carries TRBV10-3 and TRBJ1-2; TRBD1 matches 11 bases. Unmatched junction bases numbered 7, after V lost 5 bases and J lost 8 bases. The CDR3 is made up of 14 amino acids. The germline CDR1 and CDR2 sequences are ENHRY and SYGVKD. This CDR3 is CAISRDRGIEGYTF. The CDR3, as DNA: TGTGCCATCAGTCGGGACAGGGGGATCGAGGGCTACACCTTC.

This clone has a single count. This chain joins TRBV27 and TRBJ1-1; D unclear. The CDR3 is made up of 13 amino acids. Germline V CDR1 and CDR2: MNHEY, SMNVEV (reference sequence). The ends were cut back, 2 bases at V and 3 bases at J, with 7 bases in the middle. CDR3 residues: CASSLGQYTEAFF. For the CDR3, the DNA is TGTGCCAGCAGTTTAGGGCAGTACACTGAAGCTTTCTTT.

The chain uses TRBV5-1 and TRBJ1-4; weak D call: TRBD1 (6 bases). CDR3 size: 17 residues. The V end was cut by 0 bases, the J end by 0 bases, with 12 bases between. Germline CDR1 is SGHRS and CDR2 is YFSETQ. The CDR3 loop is CASSLEGHQATNEKLFF. CDR3 DNA sequence: TGCGCCAGCAGCTTGGAGGGACACCAAGCAACTAATGAAAAACTGTTTTTT.

V gene TRBV7-8 combines with J gene TRBJ2-7; D might be TRBD2 (6 bases). Between the trimmed V and J ends, which lost 3 bases and 5 bases, there was a span of 11 bases. The CDR3 runs 13 residues. Germline V CDR1 and CDR2: SGHVS, FQNEAQ. The CDR3 DNA sequence: TGTGCCAGCAGCTTGGAGGGCCTCCACGAGCAGTACTTC. Encoded protein: CASSLEGLHEQYF.

V usage is TRBV30 and J usage is TRBJ1-6; tentative D call: TRBD1 (6 bases). The CDR3 sequence is 13 residues long. Germline V CDR1 and CDR2: GTSNPN, SVGIG (reference sequence). V dropped 4 bases and J dropped 6 bases, with 10 bases sitting between them. CDR3 amino acids: CAWTRTANSPLHF. The CDR3 nucleotides are TGTGCCTGGACCAGGACAGCTAATTCACCCCTCCACTTT.

The V call is TRBV7-8, the J call TRBJ1-1; D not certain. Trimming stripped 5 bases from V and 0 bases from J, with 7 bases between. The CDR3 runs 13 residues. The germline V gene encodes CDR1 SGHVS and CDR2 FQNEAQ. The CDR3, as DNA: TGTGCCAGCAGCACACACCTGAACACTGAAGCTTTCTTT. Amino acids: CASSTHLNTEAFF.

The chain combines TRBV20-1 with TRBJ2-7, with TRBD1 as a possible D gene (5 bases). Trimming shortened V by 3 bases and J by 2 bases, and 17 bases separated the two germline ends. This CDR3 has 15 amino acids. Germline lookup yields CDR1 DFQATT and CDR2 SNEGSKA (reference sequence). This CDR3 is CSASVPATETYEQYF. In DNA, the CDR3 is TGCAGTGCTAGTGTACCCGCGACAGAAACCTACGAGCAGTACTTC.

V and J are TRBV7-2 and TRBJ1-1; possibly TRBD1 for D (5 bases). CDR3 size: 14 residues. V lost 4 bases to trimming and J lost 7 bases, with 16 bases between them. CDR1 is SGHTA and CDR2 is FQGNSA in the germline V gene. As DNA, the CDR3 is TGTGCCAGCAGCTGGAAACCCAGGGTGGGTGAAGCTTTCTTT. Translated: CASSWKPRVGEAFF.

This clone occurred once. V gene TRBV7-8 combines with J gene TRBJ1-6; TRBD1 matches at 7 bases. The V gene's germline CDR1 is SGHVS and CDR2 FQNEAQ. The CDR3 has 16 residues. Germline trimming cut 1 base from V and 5 bases from J; bases unmatched to any gene: 5. CDR3 sequence reads: CASSLGQGLNNSPLHF. The CDR3 DNA is TGTGCCAGCAGCTTAGGACAGGGATTAAATAATTCACCCCTCCACTTT.

The chain joins TRBV24-1 to TRBJ2-1, with 10 bases that match TRBD1. Germline trimming cut 6 bases from V and 4 bases from J; bases unmatched to any gene: 2. Per germline, CDR1 KGHDR and CDR2 SFDVKD. The CDR3 is 14 residues long. The CDR3 reads CATSLGQGYNEQFF. As DNA, the CDR3 is TGTGCCACCAGTTTGGGACAGGGGTACAATGAGCAGTTCTTC.

The CDR3 region has the DNA TGTGCCAGCAAGGGGACAGCATATCAGCCCCAGCATTTT. This translates into CASKGTAYQPQHF. The chain couples TRBV6-5 to TRBJ1-5; 7 nucleotides line up with TRBD1. Looked up from germline, CDR1 is MNHEY and CDR2 is SVGAGI. This CDR3 is 13 amino acids long. The J segment lost 5 bases and the V segment lost 7 bases, leaving 5 bases of the junction unmatched.

The J gene is TRBJ1-2, the V gene TRBV6-5; 9 bases are shared with TRBD1. The germline V gene encodes CDR1 MNHEY and CDR2 SVGAGI. The CDR3 is 14 amino acids. V gave up 7 bases and J gave up 8 bases; unmatched junction bases: 11. The CDR3 bases are TGTGCCAGCAAATTACAACCGGGACAGGGAGGCTACACCTTC. This sequence encodes CASKLQPGQGGYTF.

The V gene is TRBV10-3, the J gene TRBJ2-3, with TRBD1 matching 10 bases. The germline gives CDR1 ENHRY, CDR2 SYGVKD. CDR3 length equals 15 residues. With V trimmed by 3 bases and J by 4 bases, 4 bases remained unmatched. CDR3 DNA: TGTGCCATCAGTGATGGACAGGGGGACGCAGATACGCAGTATTTT. This encodes CAISDGQGDADTQYF.